This T cell receptor (beta chain) was identified in a study of graft-versus-host responses after intestinal transplantation. The wider study: Among the recipients, all got anti-thymocyte globulin induction and then tacrolimus and steroids for around 3 years.

The table came from immunoSEQ multiplex PCR; TCRdb's copy has only in-frame clones and leaves some out. The table includes around 30,000 clones, around 78% detected once. This clone was recorded only once. Its antigen is as yet unknown. Study findings and constraints: Early post-transplant HvG declines tracked with peak circulating GvH clone levels.

Looked up from germline, CDR1 is SQVTM and CDR2 is ANQGSEA. The V gene end was trimmed by 4 bases and the J gene end by 2 bases; junction bases not matched to a gene: 8. The CDR3 length is 14 residues. This TCR came from a human patient who received an intestinal transplant, so some T cells may come from the graft donor. The V gene is TRBV29-1, the J gene TRBJ2-7, with 7 bases lining up with TRBD1. The sequencing here drew on PBMCs, taken about 27 days after intestinal transplant. The CDR3 nucleotides are TGCAGCGTTGGATCTGGGACAGACCCCTACGAGCAGTACTTC. Encoded protein: CSVGSGTDPYEQYF.